The present entry profiles one TCR beta chain with its context. No cognate antigen has been identified for it. Base-call qualities are not available, and no considerably larger clone is one nucleotide away. Sequencing of TCR beta CDR3 regions was performed at survey depth on the immunoSEQ platform. The QIAamp DNA micro kit was used to extract genomic DNA from every cultured and uncultured CD8+ T cell population. The authors processed their data as follows. Samples with fewer than 5,000 productive reads were excluded, which removed about 6% of the roughly 75 HIV peptide-stimulated cultures. A MANAFEST web app trimmed sequences to CDR3 and removed nonproductive sequences, CDR3s under 5 amino acids, and those not starting C or ending F/W. Clonotypes were classified as antigen-specific only if expansion was observed in at least 2 of 3 replicates versus the no-peptide control at FDR 0.01, only within one epitope family. Specific clonotypes also needed at least fivefold higher frequency than in wells stimulated with peptides from other epitope families. The table was pulled from immuneACCESS by TCRdb, which kept in-frame rearrangements only. Such tables lose some clones; where checked, under half of the loss comes from unresolved V genes, and the rest has no known cause. V and J calls and clone size are given by that table; D and trimming were obtained from the DNA. This sample comprises some 100,000 clones, 70% to 75% of them detected only once. Roughly 25% of the sample is held by the ten biggest clonotypes.

The EasySep Human CD8+ T Cell Enrichment Kit was used on day 10 to isolate CD8+ T cells from every culture. The cysteine opens and the phenylalanine closes a CDR3 of 15 amino acids. Only the CDR3 part of the read is kept: 45 bases, read in frame from the first base. The germline V gene (reference sequence) provides CDR1 LNHDA and CDR2 SQIVND. These data come from a study of CD8 T cell repertoires and HIV-1 epitope variants (dated by TCRdb to 2019 to 2021). At the level of the whole study: In separate culture wells, T cells were stimulated with each of twenty-five peptides that represented autologous and known Gag and Nef epitope variants. A total of some 83 T cell cultures were run, with each culture condition done in triplicate except for one peptide, which was done in duplicate. The control conditions were a CMV, EBV and flu peptide pool, the Ebola AY9 epitope as a negative control, and a well with no peptide. The cultures were grown for less than 11 days in IMDM with gentamicin, and half of the media was changed on days 3 and 7 with IL-2, IL-7 and IL-15 added. An aliquot of 1M T cells was set aside as an uncultured baseline condition, separate from the 70 to 90 T cell cultures. T cells were enriched with the EasySep Human T Cell Enrichment Kit and co-cultured with equal numbers of autologous T cell-negative cells as antigen-presenting cells. Tested epitopes included three Gag epitope families and Nef HW9 and YT9. The investigation overall reported the following: The assay identified only TCR beta chains and indicated proliferation in response to antigen, without indicating T cell function or cytokine profile. Nine antigen-specific TCR beta clonotypes were identified, of which more than five appeared to be cross-reactive for autologous or known escape epitope variants. About 5 clonotypes recognized the Nef KF9 family and one clonotype recognized the HW9 family, while no responses were seen to the TAALDMSHF plasma variant.

The sequencing sample was made of uncultured baseline CD8+ T cells from peripheral blood mononuclear cells (PBMCs). The clonotype was recovered from a male donor with HIV. The sequence is built from TRBV19 and TRBJ2-5; there is no confident call for the D gene. The end of the DNA aligns better with TRBJ2-7, so the J call may be wrong. The bases read TGTGCCAGTAGTCCAAGGTCGGACGGCTCCTACGAGCAGTACTTC. It is translated as CASSPRSDGSYEQYF.